What follows is one T cell receptor beta chain and its context. The table came from immunoSEQ multiplex PCR; TCRdb's copy has only in-frame clones and leaves some out. This sample has 170,000 or so clones, with roughly 84% found just once. This record comes from a study of blood T cell repertoires in COVID-19. Study context: Samples representing acute and convalescent COVID-19 were sourced from the United States, Italy and Spain.

The germline V gene encodes CDR1 MDHEN and CDR2 SYDVKM. V was pared by 5 bases and J by 4 bases, with 9 bases between. CDR3 length: 12 residues. The receptor was isolated from a man younger than 35 with active or convalescent COVID-19. Sequenced: peripheral blood. The chain combines TRBV28 with TRBJ2-7; D is unclear. The CDR3 spells CASSRLRYEQYF. The CDR3 DNA follows: TGTGCCAGCAGTCGACTGAGATACGAGCAGTACTTC.